The source of this T cell receptor (beta chain) is a study of shared clonotypes between healthy human individuals. TCRdb's table, derived via immunoSEQ multiplex PCR, lists solely in-frame clones and lacks some. The sample holds about 380,000 clones; around 96% are singletons and the top ten take 0.32%. The V segment lost 0 bases and the J segment 4 bases; nucleotides outside the gene matches: 5. CDR3 length: 16 amino acids. From germline, CDR1 is MNHEY and CDR2 SMNVEV (reference sequence). The clonotype originates from a man aged 25-45 years in good health. This rearrangement joins TRBV27 to TRBJ2-7, with TRBD2 matching over 11 bases. Sequencing was carried out using memory CD8+ T cells sorted from blood. The subset here: CD45RO+ cells pooled with CCR7-negative TemRA cells. The CDR3 DNA sequence: TGTGCCAGCAGTTTATCGTTAGTAGCGGGAGGGTACGAGCAGTACTTC. Translating gives CASSLSLVAGGYEQYF.